These 10 T cell receptor beta chains came from one sample sequenced in a study of T cells in localized non-small cell lung cancer (dated by TCRdb to 2018 to 2020). The library was prepared using the immunoSEQ multiplex PCR assay. TCRdb took over this immuneACCESS table, retaining in-frame rearrangements with V and J assigned. Such tables are incomplete; in checked studies, under half of the missing clones stem from an unresolved V gene, and the remainder is unexplained. The sample data list around 31,000 clones, and roughly nine tenths of these were observed just once. The ten largest clones take up 10% of the sample. The sample in question was peripheral blood, obtained before any cancer treatment. The receptors derive from a woman aged 35 to 70 with stage I lung adenocarcinoma.

V is TRBV27 and J is TRBJ1-6; D gene uncertain. V dropped 4 bases and J dropped 0 bases, with 13 bases sitting between them. Looked up from germline, CDR1 is MNHEY and CDR2 is SMNVEV (reference sequence). The CDR3 sequence is 17 residues long. CDR3 loop: CASSSQGLSSYNSPLHF. The CDR3, as DNA: TGTGCCAGCAGTTCCCAAGGGTTGAGCTCCTATAATTCACCCCTCCACTTT.

The V call is TRBV30, the J call TRBJ1-2, with 8 bases that match TRBD1. The trim removed 0 bases at V and 4 bases at J, leaving 1 base unmatched. From germline, CDR1 is GTSNPN and CDR2 SVGIG (reference sequence). The CDR3 sequence is 13 residues long. As DNA, the CDR3 is TGTGCCTGGAGTGTTGACAGGGGCTATGGCTACACCTTC. It is translated as CAWSVDRGYGYTF.

This chain links TRBV6-5 with TRBJ1-1; D is uncertain. The V and J ends lost 5 bases and 5 bases respectively, with 9 bases between them. CDR1 and CDR2 (germline): MNHEY, SVGAGI. CDR3 size: 12 residues. The CDR3 nucleotides read TGTGCCAGCAGTAGGATGGGGACTGAAGCTTTCTTT. Residues: CASSRMGTEAFF.

V usage is TRBV18 and J usage is TRBJ1-4; 9 bases match TRBD1. Germline CDR1 KGHSH, CDR2 LQKENI. The CDR3 spans 14 residues. V gave up 6 bases and J gave up 5 bases; unmatched junction bases: 4. DNA for the CDR3: TGTGCCAGCTCCCCCGGACAGGGGAATGAAAAACTGTTTTTT. Its protein product is CASSPGQGNEKLFF. Complete variable domain (other parts from reference TRBV18 and TRBJ1-4): NAGVMQNPRHLVRRRGQEARLRCSPMKGHSHVYWYRQLPEEGLKFMVYLQKENIIDESGMPKERFSAEFPKEGPSILRIQQVVRGDSAAYFCASSPGQGNEKLFFGSGTQLSVL.

Comments on this clone: The junction shows a germline mismatch at one end, possibly a read error. V and J are TRBV7-9 and TRBJ2-7; maybe TRBD1 (6 bases). The CDR3 sequence is 12 residues long. CDR1 is SEHNR, CDR2 FQNEAQ, per germline (reference sequence). Here the CDR3 reads CASSLAGQRMYF. As DNA, the CDR3 is TGTGCCAGCAGCCTAGCAGGACAGCGAATGTACTTC.

This chain links TRBV14 with TRBJ1-2, with a tentative D call TRBD1 (5 bases). Deletions cut 0 bases from V and 4 bases from J, with 12 bases between. The CDR3 is 15 residues long. Germline CDR1 and CDR2: SGHDN and FVKESK. The CDR3 DNA reads TGTGCCAGCAGCCAAGATTGGGAAAGGGGCTATGGCTACACCTTC. Its translation: CASSQDWERGYGYTF.

In regard to this clone: One junction end disagrees with the germline gene, perhaps due to a read error. The CDR3 DNA follows: TGTGCCAGCAGTGTAGACCTGAAAACTGAAGCTTTCTTT. Translating gives CASSVDLKTEAFF. The rearrangement uses TRBV6-4 and TRBJ1-1; D gene uncertain. CDR1 and CDR2 (germline): MRHNA, SNTAGT. The CDR3 consists of 13 residues.

This clone was counted between two and nine times. The V gene is TRBV30, the J gene TRBJ2-1; 13 bases agree with TRBD2. Unmatched junction bases numbered 8, after V lost 5 bases and J lost 1 base. The CDR3 spans 17 residues. Germline CDR1 reads GTSNPN; CDR2 reads SVGIG (reference sequence). As DNA, the CDR3 is TGTGCCTGGGCGGGGGTACTAGCGGGAGGGTCCTACAATGAGCAGTTCTTC. Encoded protein: CAWAGVLAGGSYNEQFF. The full variable domain, completed using reference TRBV30 and TRBJ2-1, is SQTIHQWPATLVQPVGSPLSLECTVEGTSNPNLYWYRQAAGRGLQLLFYSVGIGQISSEVPQNLSASRPQDRQFILSSKKLLLSDSGFYLCAWAGVLAGGSYNEQFFGPGTRLTVL.

This clone was counted once. This chain joins TRBV7-6 and TRBJ2-7; D ambiguous. Germline loops: CDR1 SGHVS, CDR2 FNYEAQ. The CDR3 contains 13 residues. Trimming removed 5 bases at V and 2 bases at J, with 10 bases between. CDR3 nucleotide sequence: TGTGCCAGCAGCGCGGACGGAGCCTACGAGCAGTACTTC. It encodes CASSADGAYEQYF.

The chain carries TRBV30 and TRBJ2-6, with D maybe TRBD2 (5 bases). The germline V and J ends were trimmed by 0 bases and 2 bases, with 14 bases remaining between them. Per germline, CDR1 GTSNPN and CDR2 SVGIG (reference sequence). The CDR3 sequence is 17 residues long. In DNA, the CDR3 is TGTGCCTGGAGTGTACGAGGGAGTTTCACTGGGGCCAACGTCCTGACTTTC. Translating gives CAWSVRGSFTGANVLTF.